This paragraph covers one T cell receptor beta chain sequence. Its matching antigen is unknown. V gave up 6 bases and J gave up 6 bases, with 20 bases separating them. The germline V gene has CDR1 MNHEY and CDR2 SVGAGI. CDR3 length: 16 amino acids. This specimen belongs to a study of post-analysis software for immune sequencing data. Study findings and constraints: Multiple sclerosis was associated with a significant reduction in normalized Chao1 diversity relative to controls. The study found TRBV5-6, TRBV5-1 and TRBV20-1 among about five TRBV segments more frequent in patients than controls.

Researchers reported that TCR beta cDNA libraries carried unique molecular identifiers. TCRdb called the PCR reads again in MiXCR, with one record for every CDR3 protein. This table has approximately 770,000 distinct CDR3 sequences, 35% to 55% appearing once. The source material was blood. The chain has TRBV6-5 and TRBJ1-4, with D maybe TRBD1 (5 bases). This TCR was recovered from a girl aged 5-17 years with multiple sclerosis. The CDR3 DNA is TGTGCCAGCAGATCCATGAGGGCAGGGAGAGATGAAAAACTGTTTTTT. Its translation: CASRSMRAGRDEKLFF.